This TCR beta chain was documented in a study of blood T cell repertoires in COVID-19. Turning to the study itself: Material from acute and convalescent COVID-19 was sourced from the United States, Italy and Spain. Nucleic acid was either cDNA or gDNA, and it came from T cells, B-cell-depleted T cells, or PBMCs.

With V trimmed by 2 bases and J by 4 bases, 1 base remained unmatched. This CDR3 has 15 residues. From germline, CDR1 is LGHNA and CDR2 YNFKEQ. Clones were sequenced by immunoSEQ multiplex PCR, and TCRdb holds only the in-frame ones, with some missing. In the table there are 200,000 to 250,000 clones, roughly four fifths of which are singletons. Participant reports of clinical history set cohort assignment. The TCR originated in a man between 60 and 75 years old who had recovered from COVID-19. Sequenced input: PBMCs or T cells enriched from blood (not recorded which). This chain uses TRBV4-2 with TRBJ2-1; 11 bases are a match to TRBD2. The CDR3 DNA follows: TGTGCCAGCAGCCAACTAGCGGGGGGATACAATGAGCAGTTCTTC. Translated, it gives CASSQLAGGYNEQFF.